Below, 23 T cell receptor beta chains from the same sample are listed, as sequenced in a study of blood T cell repertoires in COVID-19. Clones were read by immunoSEQ multiplex PCR, and TCRdb kept only the in-frame ones, dropping some. Of some 39,000 clones in the sample, more than 75% are singletons; the top ten hold 27%. What was sequenced was peripheral blood. Receptors originate from a man older than 75 with acute or convalescent COVID-19.

The chain has TRBV7-9 and TRBJ2-3; the match to TRBD2 covers 8 bases. V shed 3 bases, J shed 6 bases, and the junction held 8 bases outside the gene matches. This CDR3 contains 15 residues. CDR1 is SEHNR, CDR2 FQNEAQ, per germline (reference sequence). The CDR3 DNA reads as TGTGCCAGCAGCTTGCAGAGCGGGGGCCGGGATACGCAGTATTTT. This sequence encodes CASSLQSGGRDTQYF.

The chain combines TRBV28 with TRBJ1-1; TRBD1 agrees at 8 bases. After removal of 7 bases from V and 1 base from J, the junction contained 5 bases not matched to a gene. This CDR3 has 14 amino acids. Germline V gives CDR1 MDHEN, CDR2 SYDVKM. The CDR3 DNA reads as TGTGCCAGCATGGCAGGGGGCTCGAACACTGAAGCTTTCTTT. Protein: CASMAGGSNTEAFF.

This clone was counted a few times. The genes are TRBV7-8 and TRBJ1-1; 7 bases align to TRBD1. The V gene's germline CDR1 is SGHVS and CDR2 FQNEAQ. Trimming cost V 5 bases and J 4 bases; bases outside gene matches: 7. The CDR3 contains 14 residues. CDR3 sequence: CASSTQGLGTEAFF. DNA for the CDR3: TGTGCCAGCAGCACACAGGGGCTGGGCACTGAAGCTTTCTTT.

The chain combines TRBV6-1 with TRBJ2-7; possibly TRBD2 for D (6 bases). CDR1 is MNHNS, CDR2 SASEGT, per germline. Deletions cut 2 bases from V and 3 bases from J, with 8 bases between. This CDR3 is built from 13 residues. The DNA of the CDR3 is TGTGCCAGCAGTGAACGGGACTTCTACGAGCAGTACTTC. Translated, it gives CASSERDFYEQYF.

This sequence joins TRBV6-5 and TRBJ2-7, with TRBD1 identical over 8 bases. The CDR3 spans 13 residues. Germline lookup yields CDR1 MNHEY and CDR2 SVGAGI. The J segment lost 6 bases and the V segment lost 6 bases, leaving 7 bases of the junction unmatched. For the CDR3, the DNA is TGTGCCAGCAGGAGGACAGGGCCACGCGAGCAGTACTTC. It yields the protein CASRRTGPREQYF.

The CDR3 DNA is TGTGCCAGCAGCTCCACAGGGACGGGGGCCAACGTCCTGACTTTC. This gives the protein CASSSTGTGANVLTF. The chain is built from TRBV7-9 and TRBJ2-6; D is possibly TRBD1 (6 bases). The CDR3 is 15 residues long. Between the trimmed V and J ends, which lost 4 bases and 4 bases, there was a span of 11 bases. Germline loops: CDR1 SEHNR, CDR2 FQNEAQ (reference sequence).

The genes are TRBV6-1 and TRBJ1-2; D is possibly TRBD1 (5 bases). Germline V gene data show CDR1 as MNHNS and CDR2 as SASEGT. V lost 0 bases to trimming and J lost 8 bases, with 16 bases between them. This CDR3 is 15 amino acids long. Here the CDR3 reads CASSEAIRGARGYTF. The CDR3 nucleotides are TGTGCCAGCAGTGAAGCCATAAGGGGCGCCCGGGGCTACACCTTC.

The chain uses TRBV4-1 and TRBJ1-6, with D perhaps TRBD1 (5 bases). In germline, CDR1 is MGHRA, CDR2 YSYEKL. Trimming took off 0 bases at V and 1 base at J, with 10 bases between the two ends. This CDR3 spans 17 amino acids. Written as DNA, the CDR3 is TGCGCCAGCAGCCAAGAACCCAGGGTGTCCTATAATTCACCCCTCCACTTT. Translation: CASSQEPRVSYNSPLHF.

DNA of the CDR3: TGTGCCAGCAGCTTAAATCCAATAGGACTAGCGGGGGTTGATGAGCAGTTCTTC. Protein: CASSLNPIGLAGVDEQFF. The chain links TRBV7-3 to TRBJ2-1; TRBD2 aligns across 13 bases. Looked up from germline, CDR1 is SGHTA and CDR2 is FQGTGA. CDR3 length equals 18 residues. V was pared by 1 base and J by 8 bases, with 11 bases of the junction left unmatched. Filled out from reference TRBV7-3 and TRBJ2-1, the complete variable domain reads GAGVSQTPSNKVTEKGKYVELRCDPISGHTALYWYRQSLGQGPEFLIYFQGTGAADDSGLPNDRFFAVRPEGSVSTLKIQRTERGDSAVYLCASSLNPIGLAGVDEQFFGPGTRLTVL.

The rearrangement joins TRBV5-1 to TRBJ1-2; 8 nucleotides agree with TRBD1. This CDR3 spans 15 amino acids. V gave up 3 bases and J gave up 3 bases; unmatched junction bases: 7. From germline, CDR1 is SGHRS and CDR2 YFSETQ. The CDR3 protein is CASSSGTGFYYGYTF. For the CDR3, the DNA is TGCGCCAGCAGCTCGGGGACAGGTTTCTACTATGGCTACACCTTC.

The chain has TRBV24-1 and TRBJ2-1; 9 bases are shared with TRBD1. Germline lookup yields CDR1 KGHDR and CDR2 SFDVKD. CDR3 size: 18 residues. V shed 6 bases and J 0 bases; nucleotides not matched to a gene: 11. The CDR3 protein is CATSPGTGRKSSYNEQFF. CDR3 bases: TGTGCCACCAGTCCCGGGACAGGGAGAAAGAGCTCCTACAATGAGCAGTTCTTC.

The chain links TRBV10-3 to TRBJ1-5; 7 positions match TRBD1. The V and J ends lost 6 bases and 7 bases, in that order; junction bases with no gene match: 6. Germline CDR1 and CDR2: ENHRY and SYGVKD. The CDR3 is made up of 13 amino acids. The CDR3 protein is CAISAGGRQPQHF. For the CDR3, the DNA is TGTGCCATCAGCGCAGGGGGGAGGCAGCCCCAGCATTTT.

The chain combines TRBV6-2 or TRBV6-3 with TRBJ2-4, with D tentatively TRBD1 (5 bases). This CDR3 is built from 16 residues. The germline V and J ends were trimmed by 5 bases and 0 bases, with 14 bases remaining between them. Per the germline V gene, CDR1 is MNHEY and CDR2 is SVGEGT. CDR3 bases: TGTGCCAGCAGTAGGCTCCGGACAACAGCCAAAAACATTCAGTACTTC. The encoded protein is CASSRLRTTAKNIQYF.

The chain recombines TRBV14 with TRBJ2-7; TRBD1 might be the D (6 bases). This CDR3 spans 14 amino acids. Germline V CDR1 and CDR2: SGHDN, FVKESK. Trimming shortened V by 2 bases and J by 2 bases, and 10 bases separated the two germline ends. The CDR3 loop reads CASSQYRDTYEQYF. Here the CDR3 DNA reads TGTGCCAGCAGCCAATACCGGGACACCTACGAGCAGTACTTC.

This clone has a single count. The J gene is TRBJ1-5, the V gene TRBV15; TRBD1 agrees at 11 bases. CDR3 length: 15 amino acids. CDR1 and CDR2 from the germline V gene are LNHNV and YYDKDF (reference sequence). V lost 5 bases to trimming and J lost 4 bases; unmatched junction nucleotides: 4. CDR3 region: CATSLDRGRNQPQHF. DNA of the CDR3: TGTGCCACCAGCTTGGACAGGGGGCGGAATCAGCCCCAGCATTTT.

The CDR3: CASSLAGGRGYTF. Here the CDR3 DNA reads TGTGCCAGCAGCTTGGCAGGGGGTCGGGGCTACACCTTC. The V call is TRBV5-6, the J call TRBJ1-2; 7 bases line up with TRBD1. The CDR3 loop spans 13 amino acids. The germline gives CDR1 SGHDT, CDR2 YYEEEE. Trimming cost V 0 bases and J 8 bases; bases outside gene matches: 4.

The J gene is TRBJ1-1, the V gene TRBV6-6; 8 bases match TRBD1. With V trimmed by 5 bases and J by 1 base, 9 bases remained unmatched. Germline V CDR1 and CDR2: MNHNY, SVGAGI (reference sequence). The CDR3 has 16 residues. Here the CDR3 reads CASSQIGQGENTEAFF. CDR3 DNA sequence: TGTGCCAGCAGTCAAATCGGACAGGGCGAGAACACTGAAGCTTTCTTT.

V is TRBV7-9 and J is TRBJ2-7; D remains ambiguous. The CDR3 sequence is 12 residues long. Trimming shortened V by 5 bases and J by 3 bases, and 8 bases separated the two germline ends. Germline CDR1 and CDR2: SEHNR and FQNEAQ (reference sequence). CDR3 nucleotide sequence: TGTGCCAGCAGCCCCAGGCGCTACGAGCAGTACTTC. Residues: CASSPRRYEQYF.

The chain joins TRBV4-1 to TRBJ2-1, with a weak D call TRBD1 (6 bases). Germline V gene sequence: CDR1 MGHRA, CDR2 YSYEKL. The germline V and J ends were trimmed by 4 bases and 5 bases, with 15 bases remaining between them. CDR3 length: 15 amino acids. In DNA, the CDR3 is TGCGCCAGCAGCCCAGGGACAATGGGCCACAATGAGCAGTTCTTC. This translates into CASSPGTMGHNEQFF.

The chain carries TRBV15 and TRBJ1-2; maybe TRBD1 (5 bases). V was cut by 2 bases and J by 1 base, with 8 bases left in between. The germline V gene has CDR1 LNHNV and CDR2 YYDKDF (reference sequence). There are 14 residues in the CDR3. The CDR3 is CATSRRDSNYGYTF. The CDR3 region has the DNA TGTGCCACCAGCAGACGAGACAGTAACTATGGCTACACCTTC.

The rearrangement uses TRBV9 and TRBJ2-3, with D possibly TRBD2 on 6 matching bases. V was pared by 0 bases and J by 2 bases, with 13 bases between. The germline V gene encodes CDR1 SGDLS and CDR2 YYNGEE. This CDR3 region has 16 residues. CDR3 loop: CASSVGGSGYTDTQYF. In nucleotides, the CDR3 is TGTGCCAGCAGCGTAGGGGGTAGCGGATACACAGATACGCAGTATTTT.

This clone appeared a few times. V is TRBV7-3 and J is TRBJ2-1; D remains unclear. The V gene's germline CDR1 is SGHTA and CDR2 FQGTGA. The germline V and J ends were trimmed by 5 bases and 8 bases, with 13 bases remaining between them. This CDR3 has 13 residues. CDR3 loop: CASSPYTSDEQFF. CDR3 DNA sequence: TGTGCCAGCAGCCCCTATACCAGCGATGAGCAGTTCTTC.

V and J are TRBV19 and TRBJ1-3; no reliable D call. Trimming shortened V by 7 bases and J by 2 bases, and 12 bases separated the two germline ends. The CDR3 length is 14 residues. Germline V gene data show CDR1 as LNHDA and CDR2 as SQIVND (reference sequence). CDR3 bases: TGTGCCAGTAATGTGGGCAACGCTGGAAACACCATATATTTT. Amino acid sequence: CASNVGNAGNTIYF.